Listed below are T cell receptor beta chains from one sample, sequenced in a study of T-cell memory formation after mild COVID-19. TCRdb recomputed calls from the 5' RACE reads with MiXCR, one row per CDR3 protein. The sample holds around 500,000 distinct CDR3 sequences; 15% to 20% are singletons and the top ten take around 12%. Sequencing was done on a sample of PBMCs or a T cell subset sorted from them (not recorded which). The source is an adult woman who had mild COVID-19 (a few samples of this study predate the infection). Cell type and time point are not known. The CDR3 runs from the conserved cysteine through the conserved F or W. D genes are given only for firm matches. Part of the rows lack a size; the others show once, few, many or a class for expanded clones.

cdr3_nt	cdr3_aa	v_call	j_call	d_call	clone_size
TGTGCCAGCAGCTTAGACAGGGGGGGTGGCACAGATACGCAGTATTTT	CASSLDRGGGTDTQYF	TRBV7-2	TRBJ2-3	NA	NA
TGTGCCAGACCTAGCGGGCCCGGTTCCTACGAGCAGTACTTC	CARPSGPGSYEQYF	TRBV9	TRBJ2-7	TRBD2	NA
TGTGCCAGCAGCTTATTTGGCCGGGGCCGATACGAGCAGTACTTC	CASSLFGRGRYEQYF	TRBV11-2	TRBJ2-7	NA	NA
TGTGCCAGCCCCCCCGCGGACTCTACCTACAATGAGCAGTTCTTC	CASPPADSTYNEQFF	TRBV7-3	TRBJ2-1	NA	NA
TGCAGCGTTGACAACAGGGAGGTATATGGCTACACCTTC	CSVDNREVYGYTF	TRBV29-1	TRBJ1-2	NA	NA
TGTGCCAGCAGCCTCGACAGGAGCTCAGATACGCAGTATTTT	CASSLDRSSDTQYF	TRBV11-3	TRBJ2-3	NA	NA
TGCGCCAGCAGCTTTACAGGGGACCAGCCCCAGCATTTT	CASSFTGDQPQHF	TRBV5-1	TRBJ1-5	TRBD1	NA
TGTGCCAGCTCACCGGGGGCCAGGGGAGCTCGAGCGGAGAACGGGGAGCTGTTTTTT	CASSPGARGARAENGELFF	TRBV18	TRBJ2-2	NA	few
TGTGCCAGCAGTGACCTCTCTAGCAATCAGCCCCAGCATTTT	CASSDLSSNQPQHF	TRBV12-3/TRBV12-4	TRBJ1-5	NA	NA
TGCAGTGCTACGGGAGCCCCTTATAGCAATCAGCCCCAGCATTTT	CSATGAPYSNQPQHF	TRBV20-1	TRBJ1-5	NA	once
TGCGCCAGCAGCTCGGGGGTCACCCGTGGCACAGATACGCAGTATTTT	CASSSGVTRGTDTQYF	TRBV5-1	TRBJ2-3	NA	few
TGTGCCAGCAGCCGACAGAGAAACGAGCAGTACTTC	CASSRQRNEQYF	TRBV7-9	TRBJ2-7	NA	NA
TGCAGTGCCCTACAGGGGGCAAGGGTCGAAGCTTTCTTT	CSALQGARVEAFF	TRBV20-1	TRBJ1-1	TRBD1	many
TGTGCCAGCAGCTTAGCAGAACAGGAGCCTAGCACAGATACGCAGTATTTT	CASSLAEQEPSTDTQYF	TRBV7-2	TRBJ2-3	NA	NA
TGCGCCAGCAGCTTGGCCAAGCGACTAGCGGGGGGGCCCACAGATACGCAGTATTTT	CASSLAKRLAGGPTDTQYF	TRBV5-1	TRBJ2-3	TRBD2	NA
TGTGCCAGCAGCTTACTTGATGAGCAGTTCTTC	CASSLLDEQFF	TRBV7-2	TRBJ2-1	NA	few
TGTGCCAGCAGCACAACCTATACAGGGGAGGGCAATGAGCAGTTCTTC	CASSTTYTGEGNEQFF	TRBV7-9	TRBJ2-1	NA	few
TGTGCCAGCAGTCTATCTTCCGGGGGCCTCGCCTATGGCTACACCTTC	CASSLSSGGLAYGYTF	TRBV12-3/TRBV12-4	TRBJ1-2	NA	few
TGCAGTGCTAGGAGGACAGGGGAAAACATTCAGTACTTC	CSARRTGENIQYF	TRBV20-1	TRBJ2-4	TRBD1	NA
TGTGCCAGCAGCCCCTTCCCCGGCGGGGAGCTGTTTTTT	CASSPFPGGELFF	TRBV3-1	TRBJ2-2	NA	NA